This T cell receptor beta chain was profiled in a study of T cells in Graves' hyperthyroidism and ophthalmopathy. With regard to this clonotype: Its antigen is as yet unknown.

Thyroid ultrasound and orbital computed tomography, with clinical symptoms and serum thyroxine and TRAb, informed diagnoses. There were TCR beta CDR3 regions amplified from RNA transcripts. First-round RT-PCR of the TCR CDR3 relied on the HTBI primer set. TCRdb used MiXCR to reprocess the multiplex PCR reads, holding one entry per CDR3 protein. The sample carries 550,000 to 600,000 distinct CDR3 sequences, around 45% recorded once. The V and J ends lost 6 bases and 6 bases, in that order; junction bases with no gene match: 5. Looked up from germline, CDR1 is ENHRY and CDR2 is SYGVKD. This CDR3 has 13 amino acids. General observations from the study: Most clonotypes that expanded in the thyroid above 0.001 also showed up in blood.

The chain has TRBV10-3 and TRBJ1-2; TRBD1 matches at 9 bases. Sequencing was performed on peripheral blood or thyroid tissue (not recorded which). This clonotype was obtained from an adult woman with Graves' disease, either hyperthyroidism or ophthalmopathy (not recorded which). CDR3 residues: CAIRRGQGNGYTF. CDR3 nucleotide sequence: TGTGCCATCAGGAGGGGACAGGGAAATGGCTACACCTTC.